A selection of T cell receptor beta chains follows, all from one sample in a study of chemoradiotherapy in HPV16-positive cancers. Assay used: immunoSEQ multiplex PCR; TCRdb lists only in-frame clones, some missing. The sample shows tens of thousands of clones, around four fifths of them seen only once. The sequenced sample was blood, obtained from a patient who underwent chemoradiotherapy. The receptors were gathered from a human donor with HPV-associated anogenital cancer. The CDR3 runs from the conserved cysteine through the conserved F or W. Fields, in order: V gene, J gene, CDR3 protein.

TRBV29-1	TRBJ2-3	CSVEGGDRHTDTQYF
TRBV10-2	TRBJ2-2	CASSQHTGELFF
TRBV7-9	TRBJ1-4	CASSLGTANEKLFF
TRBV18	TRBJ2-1	CASSPKSGGFDEQFF
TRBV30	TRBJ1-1	CAWSSTGMNTEAFF
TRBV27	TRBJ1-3	CASSFGAGNTIYF
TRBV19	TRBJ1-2	CASSIDLGTHLGYTF
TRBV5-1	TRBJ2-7	CASSPPGGQGNYEQYF
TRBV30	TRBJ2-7	CAWSRTGVLREQYF
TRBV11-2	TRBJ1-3	CASSPRQELISGNTIYF
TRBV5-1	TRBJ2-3	CASSLSTGTTDTQYF
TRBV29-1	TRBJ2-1	CSVERSSGGPGNEQFF
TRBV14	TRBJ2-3	CASSQVWDRRTDTQYF
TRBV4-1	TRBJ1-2	CASSQVLSVYGYTF
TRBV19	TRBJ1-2	CASSILGSGVNGYTF
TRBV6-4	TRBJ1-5	CASCSKSQHF
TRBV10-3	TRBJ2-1	CAISANNNEQFF
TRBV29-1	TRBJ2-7	CSVVGTGGGEQYF
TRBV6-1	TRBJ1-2	CASHKVMGYTF
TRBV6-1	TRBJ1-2	CASSEAGYRSYGYTF
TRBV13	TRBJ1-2	CASSLQSLGQDYGYTF
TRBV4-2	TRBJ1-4	CASSNKRTTGKTNEKLFF
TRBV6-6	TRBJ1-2	CASSYSRTTNYGYTF
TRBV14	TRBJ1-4	CASSLRTGDATNEKLFF
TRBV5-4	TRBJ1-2	CASSLRDSYGYTF
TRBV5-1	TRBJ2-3	CASAKSGGAVDTQYF
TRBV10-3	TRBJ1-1	CAISGERNTEAFF
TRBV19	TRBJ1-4	CASSPPFGEKLFF
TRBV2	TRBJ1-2	CASSIWTENYGYTF
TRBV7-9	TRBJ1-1	CASSRGQGRQGSTEAFF
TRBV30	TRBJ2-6	CAWSVGETGANVLTF
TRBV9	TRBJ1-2	CASSARRDHYGYTF
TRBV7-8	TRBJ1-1	CASSLFLGIGTGRGTEAFF
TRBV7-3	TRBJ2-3	CASSWGLAGNTDTQYF
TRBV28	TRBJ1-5	CASSEYRDTGQPQHF
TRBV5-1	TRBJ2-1	CASSGGLAGGEEQFF
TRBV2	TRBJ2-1	CASSQTEYNEQFF
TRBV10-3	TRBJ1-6	CATQTGQGRSSPLHF
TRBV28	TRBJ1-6	CASRQSRTGGFSPLHF
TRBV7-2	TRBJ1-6	CASSLSQGSYNSPLHF
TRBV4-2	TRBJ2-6	CASSRVESAGTGANVLTF
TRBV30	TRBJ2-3	CAWSALGRLAGGRSVIDTQYF
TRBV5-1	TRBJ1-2	CASSSTVANLYGYTF
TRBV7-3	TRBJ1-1	CASSRTGETEAFF
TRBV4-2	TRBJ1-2	CASSLDRERNSRGSNGYTF
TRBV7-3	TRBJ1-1	CASSLSMGGEAFF
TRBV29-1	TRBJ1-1	CSVGREKAFF
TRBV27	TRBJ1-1	CASSFNTGLETEAFF
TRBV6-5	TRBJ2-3	CASSPVWAGDTQYF